Listed below are T cell receptor beta chains from one sample, sequenced in a study of cytomegalovirus exposure and HLA in healthy donors. Assay: immunoSEQ multiplex PCR; the TCRdb copy retains only in-frame clones and omits some. The sample includes approximately 270,000 clones, approximately 84% of them seen just once. The specimen was PBMCs. All receptors derive from a man aged 18 to 29 in good health and CMV-seropositive. Both conserved end residues are part of each CDR3. The order of the fields is clone size, J gene, V gene, D gene, CDR3 DNA, CDR3 protein. The D gene is left open where the match is weak. Some rows mark clone size as missing; the rest say once, few, many or name a class of expanded clone.

>NA|TRBJ1-1|TRBV10-3|NA
TGTGCCATCAGTGAAGGTGACACTGAAGCTTTCTTT
CAISEGDTEAFF
>NA|TRBJ1-2|TRBV4-1|NA
TGCGCCAGCAGCCAAGCCTCTCTACACAACTATGGCTACACCTTC
CASSQASLHNYGYTF
>NA|TRBJ1-1|TRBV4-1|TRBD1
TGCGCCAGCAGCCAAGCCACGACAGGGCGTGGTGAAGCTTTCTTT
CASSQATTGRGEAFF
>NA|TRBJ2-7|TRBV27|TRBD2
TGTGTGATCGGGCGGGGGGGCTCCTACGAGCAGTACTTC
CVIGRGGSYEQYF
>few|TRBJ1-1|TRBV7-2|TRBD1
TGTGCCAGCAGCCAGGGACAGGTGAACACTGAAGCTTTCTTT
CASSQGQVNTEAFF
>NA|TRBJ1-1|TRBV10-3|NA
TGTGCCATCAGCCTAAAAGACCTCACGGACAGGAACACTGAAGCTTTCTTT
CAISLKDLTDRNTEAFF
>few|TRBJ2-7|TRBV5-5|NA
TGTGCCAGCAGCTTGGCGGGGACGGAGCAGTACTTC
CASSLAGTEQYF
>NA|TRBJ1-1|TRBV10-2|NA
TGCGCCAGCAGGAGGGAGCCGACAAGGGCCCTGAACACTGAAGCTTTCTTT
CASRREPTRALNTEAFF
>NA|TRBJ2-5|TRBV5-1|NA
TGCGCCAGCAGCTTGTGGGGGCGACAAGAGACCCAGTACTTC
CASSLWGRQETQYF
>NA|TRBJ2-7|TRBV18|NA
TGTGCCAGCTCACCAACGGCACTGAGCTCCTACGAGCAGTACTTC
CASSPTALSSYEQYF
>NA|TRBJ1-2|TRBV25-1|NA
TGTGCCAGCACCCCGGGGAGGGGAGCATATGGCTACACCTTC
CASTPGRGAYGYTF
>NA|TRBJ1-1|TRBV7-9|NA
TGTGCCAGCAGCGTTGGGGCCCTTGAAGCTTTCTTT
CASSVGALEAFF
>NA|TRBJ2-1|TRBV4-3|NA
TGCGCCAGCAGCCAAGATGTTGAGCAGGGTCGGTACAATGAGCAGTTCTTC
CASSQDVEQGRYNEQFF
>NA|TRBJ2-5|TRBV5-4|TRBD1
TGTGCCAGCAGCTTGGAGACAGGGGGGGGAGAGACCCAGTACTTC
CASSLETGGGETQYF
>few|TRBJ2-1|TRBV19|NA
TGTGCCAGTAGTATAAATAGCGACAAGTACAATGAGCAGTTCTTC
CASSINSDKYNEQFF
>NA|TRBJ2-1|TRBV27|NA
TGTGCCAGCAGTTATGGGGGAAGCTCCTACAATGAGCAGTTCTTC
CASSYGGSSYNEQFF
>NA|TRBJ2-2|TRBV30|NA
TGTGCCTGGAGTGCGACTAGTCTGCCCGGGGAGCTGTTTTTT
CAWSATSLPGELFF
>NA|TRBJ2-7|TRBV19|NA
TGTGCCAGTAGTATAGATCTTGAGGGTGACCAGTACTTC
CASSIDLEGDQYF
>NA|TRBJ1-5|TRBV18|NA
TGTGCCAGCTCACTCGGGACAATAGGTCCCAATCAGCCCCAGCATTTT
CASSLGTIGPNQPQHF
>NA|TRBJ2-5|TRBV5-1|TRBD2
TGCGCCAGCAGCCTAGCGGGAACGGACGAGACCCAGTACTTC
CASSLAGTDETQYF
>few|TRBJ2-7|TRBV7-9|TRBD1
TGTGCCAGCAGTCGCGGACAGGGAATATACTACGAGCAGTACTTC
CASSRGQGIYYEQYF
>once|TRBJ2-3|TRBV5-1|NA
TGCGCCAGCAGCTATCTGCAGGGGACGGGAGATACGCAGTATTTT
CASSYLQGTGDTQYF
>few|TRBJ1-2|TRBV6-1|NA
TGTGCCAGCAGTGATGATTGGGGCATCGATGGCTACACCTTC
CASSDDWGIDGYTF
>NA|TRBJ2-7|TRBV30|TRBD1
TGTGCCGGACAGGGGGCCTCCTACGAGCAGTACTTC
CAGQGASYEQYF
>few|TRBJ2-7|TRBV6-1|TRBD2
TGTGCCAGCAGTGGGACTAGCGGGACCCCAGCGCTCGAGCAGTACTTC
CASSGTSGTPALEQYF
>NA|TRBJ2-1|TRBV2|TRBD1
TGTGCCAGCAGTGATGGTCAGGGGGTGAAGCAGTTCTTC
CASSDGQGVKQFF
>once|TRBJ2-1|TRBV9|NA
TGTGCCAGCACCTACGGGTTGGGAGATGAGCAGTTCTTC
CASTYGLGDEQFF
>NA|TRBJ2-5|TRBV20-1|NA
TGCAGTGCCGTCGTGAAGACCCAGTACTTC
CSAVVKTQYF
>NA|TRBJ2-1|TRBV5-4|NA
TGTGCCAGCAGCACCGGGACAAACAATGAGCAGTTCTTC
CASSTGTNNEQFF
>NA|TRBJ2-1|TRBV29-1|NA
TGCAGCGTTGCCAACCTTGGAAATGAGCAGTTCTTC
CSVANLGNEQFF
>NA|TRBJ2-5|TRBV28|NA
TGTGCCAGCAGACGAAGTACAGCGGAAGAGACCCAGTACTTC
CASRRSTAEETQYF
>few|TRBJ1-2|TRBV19|TRBD1
TGTGCCAGCAGTAAGACAGGGATTAACTCTGGCTACACCTTC
CASSKTGINSGYTF
>NA|TRBJ1-2|TRBV9|NA
TGTGCCAGCAGCGTAGGAGGCTACAGCCCCTATGGCTACACCTTC
CASSVGGYSPYGYTF
>NA|TRBJ1-1|TRBV6-5|NA
TGTGCCAGCAGTTATAACGCTGGGGGGCTCGAAGCTTTCTTT
CASSYNAGGLEAFF
>NA|TRBJ2-7|TRBV6-1|NA
TGTGCCAGCAGTGAAGCGGCAGGAGGCTCGGGCGAGCAGTACTTC
CASSEAAGGSGEQYF
>NA|TRBJ2-3|TRBV7-3|NA
TGTGCCAGCAGCTTAGTTGCAGATACGCAGTATTTT
CASSLVADTQYF
>NA|TRBJ2-7|TRBV5-1|NA
TGCGCCAGCAGCATTACAGGGTACGAGCAGTACTTC
CASSITGYEQYF
>NA|TRBJ1-1|TRBV7-9|NA
TGTGCCAGCAGCCCTCACAGTGAAGCTTTCTTT
CASSPHSEAFF
>NA|TRBJ2-7|TRBV18|TRBD2
TGTGCCAGCTCAGCAACCGGGACTAGCGGGAGGAAGGGGGTCGAGCAGTACTTC
CASSATGTSGRKGVEQYF
>NA|TRBJ2-7|TRBV5-1|NA
TGCGCCAGCAGCTTAGAGGAGGGGATCGTCTACGAGCAGTACTTC
CASSLEEGIVYEQYF
>NA|TRBJ2-2|TRBV7-7|NA
TGTGCCAGCAGCTCCGCCCCTCCCCCCTTCGACGGGGAGCTGTTTTTT
CASSSAPPPFDGELFF
>NA|TRBJ1-1|TRBV2|NA
TGTGCCTTAGACCGCTATATCGGGGGGAAGATGAACACTGAAGCTTTCTTT
CALDRYIGGKMNTEAFF
>NA|TRBJ1-2|TRBV5-1|TRBD1
TGCGCCAGCAGCCTCCTATTGACAGGGTCAGGAGGCTACACCTTC
CASSLLLTGSGGYTF
>NA|TRBJ2-3|TRBV2|NA
TGTGCCAGCAGTGTAGGGGGGGACGCAGATACGCAGTATTTT
CASSVGGDADTQYF
>NA|TRBJ2-3|TRBV6-1|NA
TGTGCCAGCAGTGAAGCTTCGATTATTAGCACAGATACGCAGTATTTT
CASSEASIISTDTQYF
>NA|TRBJ2-1|TRBV4-2|TRBD2
TGTGCCAGCAGCCAAGAATGGCGGGAGCCCTACAATGAGCAGTTCTTC
CASSQEWREPYNEQFF
>few|TRBJ1-3|TRBV2|NA
TGTGCCAGCACGGCCTTCTCTGGAAACACCATATATTTT
CASTAFSGNTIYF
>NA|TRBJ1-1|TRBV19|NA
TGTGCCATACACTCGGGTGGGAACACTGAAGCTTTCTTT
CAIHSGGNTEAFF
>NA|TRBJ1-1|TRBV5-1|NA
TGCGCCAGCGCAAAGGCGGGGAACACTGAAGCTTTCTTT
CASAKAGNTEAFF
>NA|TRBJ2-1|TRBV18|TRBD2
TGTGCCAGCTCACCGGAACTAGCGGGAGGGCATGAGCAGTTCTTC
CASSPELAGGHEQFF